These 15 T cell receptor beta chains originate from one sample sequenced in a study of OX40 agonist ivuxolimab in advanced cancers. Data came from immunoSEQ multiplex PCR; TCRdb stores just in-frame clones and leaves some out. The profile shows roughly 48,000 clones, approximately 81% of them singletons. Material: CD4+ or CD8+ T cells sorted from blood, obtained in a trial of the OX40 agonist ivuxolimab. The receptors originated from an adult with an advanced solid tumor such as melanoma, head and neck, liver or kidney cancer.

The CDR3 here is CASRPGPGPPSANYGYTF. CDR3 nucleotide sequence: TGTGCCAGCAGACCAGGGCCGGGGCCCCCTTCAGCTAACTATGGCTACACCTTC. The chain carries TRBV7-6 and TRBJ1-2, with D possibly matching TRBD1 (5 bases). Germline V gene data show CDR1 as SGHVS and CDR2 as FNYEAQ. This CDR3 has 18 amino acids. V was cut by 6 bases and J by 0 bases, with 23 bases left in between.

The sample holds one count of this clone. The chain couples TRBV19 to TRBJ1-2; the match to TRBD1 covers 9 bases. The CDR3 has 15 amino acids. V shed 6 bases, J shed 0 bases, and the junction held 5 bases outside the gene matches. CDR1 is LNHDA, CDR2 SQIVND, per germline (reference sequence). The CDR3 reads CASSSGTGSNYGYTF. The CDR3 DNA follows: TGTGCCAGTAGCTCCGGGACAGGGTCTAACTATGGCTACACCTTC.

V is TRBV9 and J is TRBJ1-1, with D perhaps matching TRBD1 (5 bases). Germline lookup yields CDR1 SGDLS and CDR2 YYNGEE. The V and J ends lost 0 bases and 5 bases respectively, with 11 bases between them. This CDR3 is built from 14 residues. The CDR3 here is CASSVEPGGTEAFF. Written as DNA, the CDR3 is TGTGCCAGCAGCGTAGAGCCGGGGGGGACTGAAGCTTTCTTT.

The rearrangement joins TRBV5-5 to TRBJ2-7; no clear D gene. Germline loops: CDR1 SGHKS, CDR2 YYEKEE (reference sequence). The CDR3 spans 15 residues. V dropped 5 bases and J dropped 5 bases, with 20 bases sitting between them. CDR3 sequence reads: CASSYRIYSFHEQYF. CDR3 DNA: TGTGCCAGCAGTTACCGGATTTACTCTTTCCACGAGCAGTACTTC.

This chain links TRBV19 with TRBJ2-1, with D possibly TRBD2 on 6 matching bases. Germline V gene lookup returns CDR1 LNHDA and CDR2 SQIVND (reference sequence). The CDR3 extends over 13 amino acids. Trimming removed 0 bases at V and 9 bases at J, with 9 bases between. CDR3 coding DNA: TGTGCCAGTAGTATAGATCTAGCGTCTGAGCAGTTCTTC. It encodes CASSIDLASEQFF.

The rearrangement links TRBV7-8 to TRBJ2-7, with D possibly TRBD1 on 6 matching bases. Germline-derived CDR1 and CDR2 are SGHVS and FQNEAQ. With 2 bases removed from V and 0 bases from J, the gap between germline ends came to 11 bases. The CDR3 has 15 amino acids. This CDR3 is CASSLHRDTSYEQYF. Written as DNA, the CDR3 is TGTGCCAGCAGCTTACATCGGGACACCTCCTACGAGCAGTACTTC.

CDR3 sequence (DNA): TGCAGCGTTGAAGCCGGGGACTATTGGCTGGGGACCCAGTACTTC. Amino acid sequence: CSVEAGDYWLGTQYF. The rearrangement joins TRBV29-1 to TRBJ2-5, with 7 bases identical to TRBD2. CDR1 is SQVTM, CDR2 ANQGSEA, per germline. CDR3 length: 15 amino acids. J lost 7 bases, V lost 1 base, and 12 bases had no gene match.

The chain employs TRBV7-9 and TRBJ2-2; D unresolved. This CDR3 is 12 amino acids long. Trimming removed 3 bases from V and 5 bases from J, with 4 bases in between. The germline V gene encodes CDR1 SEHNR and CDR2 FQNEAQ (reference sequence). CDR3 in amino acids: CASSLYTGELFF. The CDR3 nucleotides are TGTGCCAGCAGCTTGTATACCGGGGAGCTGTTTTTT.

CDR3 residues: CASSWGGIPTGELFF. In DNA, the CDR3 is TGTGCCAGCAGCTGGGGGGGTATCCCAACCGGGGAGCTGTTTTTT. The rearrangement uses TRBV7-2 and TRBJ2-2; 7 positions agree with TRBD2. The CDR3 runs 15 residues. J gave up 5 bases and V 4 bases, and 7 bases lay outside the gene matches. Germline V gene sequence: CDR1 SGHTA, CDR2 FQGNSA.

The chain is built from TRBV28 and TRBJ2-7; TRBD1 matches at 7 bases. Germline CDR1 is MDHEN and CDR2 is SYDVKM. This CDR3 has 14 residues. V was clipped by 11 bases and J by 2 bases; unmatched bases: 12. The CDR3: CAATSRTGPYEQYF. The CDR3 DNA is TGTGCCGCGACGTCAAGGACAGGACCCTACGAGCAGTACTTC.

The CDR3 region is CASSFDGTYGYTF. DNA for the CDR3: TGTGCCAGCAGCTTCGACGGAACCTATGGCTACACCTTC. The V call is TRBV11-1, the J call TRBJ1-2; D call uncertain. CDR1 and CDR2 from the germline V gene are SGHAT and FQDESV (reference sequence). Deletions cut 3 bases from V and 4 bases from J, with 9 bases between. This CDR3 is built from 13 residues.

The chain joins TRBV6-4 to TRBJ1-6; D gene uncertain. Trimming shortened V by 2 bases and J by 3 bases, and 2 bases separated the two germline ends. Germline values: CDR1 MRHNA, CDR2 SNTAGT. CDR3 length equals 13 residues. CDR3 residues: CASSDGYNSPLHF. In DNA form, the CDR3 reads TGTGCCAGCAGTGACGGCTATAATTCACCCCTCCACTTT.

CDR3 DNA sequence: TGTGCCTGGAGTGTGACTAGCGGGAGAGGGACCGGGGAGCTGTTTTTT. This encodes CAWSVTSGRGTGELFF. The chain recombines TRBV30 with TRBJ2-2; 12 bases are a match to TRBD2. In germline, CDR1 is GTSNPN, CDR2 SVGIG (reference sequence). The CDR3 spans 16 residues. After removal of 0 bases from V and 5 bases from J, the junction contained 4 bases not matched to a gene.

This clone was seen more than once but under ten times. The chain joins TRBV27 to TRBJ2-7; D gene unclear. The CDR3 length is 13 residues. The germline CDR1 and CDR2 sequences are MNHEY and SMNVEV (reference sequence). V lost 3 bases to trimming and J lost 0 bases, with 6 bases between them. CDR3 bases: TGTGCCAGCAGTTTTTGGGCCTCCTACGAGCAGTACTTC. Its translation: CASSFWASYEQYF.

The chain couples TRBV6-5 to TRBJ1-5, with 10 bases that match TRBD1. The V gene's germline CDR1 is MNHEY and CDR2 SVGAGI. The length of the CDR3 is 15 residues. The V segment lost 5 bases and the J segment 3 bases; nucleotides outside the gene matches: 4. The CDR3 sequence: CASSRGQGNNQPQHF. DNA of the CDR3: TGTGCCAGCAGTAGGGGACAGGGGAACAATCAGCCCCAGCATTTT.